These 4 T cell receptor beta chains were sequenced from one sample in a study of cytotoxic CD8 clonotypes in ibrutinib-treated CLL. Libraries were prepared by immunoSEQ multiplex PCR; TCRdb keeps only in-frame clonotypes and omits some of them. The table shows nearly 300,000 clones, with around 69% occurring only once. The specimen comprised PBMCs, sampled at disease progression, from a patient treated with ibrutinib. The receptors derive from a human donor with chronic lymphocytic leukemia.

This clone turned up a few times. In DNA form, the CDR3 reads TGTGCCAGCAGTTTATCCAACCCGGCAGCTGGAAACACCATATATTTT. The encoded protein is CASSLSNPAAGNTIYF. The chain carries TRBV27 and TRBJ1-3; D call uncertain. CDR1 MNHEY and CDR2 SMNVEV come from the germline V gene (reference sequence). The CDR3 has 16 residues. The germline V and J ends were trimmed by 0 bases and 2 bases, with 11 bases remaining between them.

This clone appeared once. The chain couples TRBV15 to TRBJ1-2, with 8 bases fitting TRBD1. J was trimmed by 7 bases and V by 2 bases; bases with no gene match: 15. CDR3 length: 17 residues. Germline V lookup: CDR1 LNHNV, CDR2 YYDKDF (reference sequence). CDR3 DNA sequence: TGTGCCACCAGCAGACTACGAGGCAAGGACAGGGACTCTGGCTACACCTTC. It codes for CATSRLRGKDRDSGYTF.

This chain links TRBV29-1 with TRBJ1-2, with 8 bases aligning to TRBD1. Germline CDR1 and CDR2: SQVTM and ANQGSEA. The CDR3 has 12 amino acids. J gave up 10 bases and V 7 bases, and 11 bases lay outside the gene matches. CDR3: CSAARTGKAYTF. CDR3 nucleotide sequence: TGCAGCGCTGCACGGACAGGGAAGGCCTACACCTTC.

This sequence joins TRBV11-3 and TRBJ2-2, with TRBD2 identical over 7 bases. With V trimmed by 7 bases and J by 6 bases, 8 bases remained unmatched. The CDR3 is 14 residues long. Germline assignment: CDR1 SGHNT and CDR2 YENEEA. The CDR3 DNA reads as TGTGCCAGCACCCAGACGGGGGGAGCCGGGGAGCTGTTTTTT. Amino acids: CASTQTGGAGELFF.